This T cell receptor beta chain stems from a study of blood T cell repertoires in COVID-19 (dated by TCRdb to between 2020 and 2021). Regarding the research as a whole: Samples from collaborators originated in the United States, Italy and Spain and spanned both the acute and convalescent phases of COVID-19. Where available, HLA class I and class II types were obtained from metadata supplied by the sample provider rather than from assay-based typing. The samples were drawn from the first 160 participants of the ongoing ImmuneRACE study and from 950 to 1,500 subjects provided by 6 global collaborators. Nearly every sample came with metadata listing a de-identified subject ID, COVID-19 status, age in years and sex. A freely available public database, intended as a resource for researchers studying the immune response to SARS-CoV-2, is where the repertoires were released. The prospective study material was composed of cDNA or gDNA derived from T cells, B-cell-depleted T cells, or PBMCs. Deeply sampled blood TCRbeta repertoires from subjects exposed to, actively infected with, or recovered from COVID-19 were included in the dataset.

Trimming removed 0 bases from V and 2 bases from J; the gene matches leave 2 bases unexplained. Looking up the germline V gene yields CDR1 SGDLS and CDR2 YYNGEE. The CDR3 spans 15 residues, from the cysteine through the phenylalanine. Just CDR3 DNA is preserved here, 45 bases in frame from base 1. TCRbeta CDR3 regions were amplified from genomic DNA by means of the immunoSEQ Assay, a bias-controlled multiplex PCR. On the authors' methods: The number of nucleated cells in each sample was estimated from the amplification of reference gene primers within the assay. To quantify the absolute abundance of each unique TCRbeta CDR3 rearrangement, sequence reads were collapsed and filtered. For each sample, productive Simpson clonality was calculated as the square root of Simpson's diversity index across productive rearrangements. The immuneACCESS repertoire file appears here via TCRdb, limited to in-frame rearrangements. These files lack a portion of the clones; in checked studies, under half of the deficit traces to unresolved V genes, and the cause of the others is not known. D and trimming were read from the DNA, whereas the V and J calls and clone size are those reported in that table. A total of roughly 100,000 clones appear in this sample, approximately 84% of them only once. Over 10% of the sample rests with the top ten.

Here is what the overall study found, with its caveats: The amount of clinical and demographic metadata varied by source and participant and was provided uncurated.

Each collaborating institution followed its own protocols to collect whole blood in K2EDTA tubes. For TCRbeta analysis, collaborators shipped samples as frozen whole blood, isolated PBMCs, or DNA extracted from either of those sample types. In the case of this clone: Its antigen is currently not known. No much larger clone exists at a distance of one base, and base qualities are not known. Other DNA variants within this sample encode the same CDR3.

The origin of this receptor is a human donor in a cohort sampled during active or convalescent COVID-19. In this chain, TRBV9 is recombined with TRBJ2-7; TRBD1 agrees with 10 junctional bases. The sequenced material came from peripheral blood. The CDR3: CASSVAGTGAYEQYF. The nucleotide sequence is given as TGTGCCAGCAGCGTAGCTGGGACAGGGGCCTACGAGCAGTACTTC.